The 17 T cell receptor beta chains reported below all come from one sample, sequenced in a study of T cell responses to AZD1222 COVID-19 vaccine (dated by TCRdb to the early 2020s). The library was made by the immunoSEQ multiplex PCR assay. Not all clones reach the TCRdb copy of this immuneACCESS table, which keeps in-frame sequences only. Checked studies attribute under half of the gap to unresolved V genes and leave the rest unexplained. Recorded for this sample are about 120,000 clones; 65% to 90% of them occurred a single time. Around 7.7% of the sample goes to the ten largest clones. Explained via the paper, the time point label denotes: baseline before first vaccination. Sequencing was performed on peripheral blood, taken on day 0 of AZD1222 vaccination. All receptors derive from an adult in good health.

This clone was observed a handful of times. V is TRBV11-1 and J is TRBJ2-6; a possible D gene is TRBD1 (5 bases). CDR3 size: 16 residues. Trimming stripped 3 bases from V and 4 bases from J, with 13 bases between. Per germline, CDR1 SGHAT and CDR2 FQDESV (reference sequence). In DNA form, the CDR3 reads TGTGCCAGCAGCTTTAACGGCAGGGCCGGGGCCAACGTCCTGACTTTC. Translation: CASSFNGRAGANVLTF.

V is TRBV2 and J is TRBJ2-3; D tentatively fits TRBD1 or TRBD2 (5 bases each). The CDR3 covers 13 residues. From germline, CDR1 is SNHLY and CDR2 FYNNEI. V was shortened by 4 bases and J by 11 bases, with 16 bases between the two germline ends. The CDR3 DNA is TGTGCCAGCAGTGCCAATCGGGACGCGGGGCAGTATTTT. This sequence encodes CASSANRDAGQYF.

This chain joins TRBV2 and TRBJ2-7; the D call may be TRBD1 or TRBD2 (5 bases each). Germline V gives CDR1 SNHLY, CDR2 FYNNEI. Trimming pared 8 bases from V and 1 base from J, leaving 18 bases between. The CDR3 extends over 15 amino acids. This CDR3 is CASQTGTALSYEQYF. The DNA of the CDR3 is TGTGCCAGCCAAACCGGGACGGCCCTTTCCTACGAGCAGTACTTC. The variable domain in full, completed from reference TRBV2 and TRBJ2-7, reads EPEVTQTPSHQVTQMGQEVILRCVPISNHLYFYWYRQILGQKVEFLVSFYNNEISEKSEIFDDQFSVERPDGSNFTLKIRSTKLEDSAMYFCASQTGTALSYEQYFGPGTRLTVT.

Only a few counts were recorded for this clone. The V call is TRBV10-1, the J call TRBJ2-2; no clear D gene. V lost 2 bases to trimming and J lost 6 bases, with 13 bases between them. The CDR3 has 15 amino acids. Germline V CDR1 and CDR2: WNHNN, SYGVQD (reference sequence). CDR3 protein: CASSEQVELAGELFF. Here the CDR3 DNA reads TGCGCCAGCAGTGAGCAGGTGGAACTGGCCGGGGAGCTGTTTTTT.

This rearrangement joins TRBV6-1 to TRBJ1-1; D is undetermined. CDR1 and CDR2 from the germline V gene are MNHNS and SASEGT. The CDR3 has 11 amino acids. V was cut by 3 bases and J by 5 bases, with 4 bases left in between. The CDR3 DNA reads TGTGCCAGCAGTGACAGGACTGAAGCTTTCTTT. This codes for CASSDRTEAFF.

For the CDR3, the DNA is TGTGCCAGCAGTGAGGGCCTTACCTCAGCCAATGAGCAGTTCTTC. It specifies CASSEGLTSANEQFF. The V and J genes are TRBV25-1 and TRBJ2-1; D ambiguous. This CDR3 region has 15 residues. Germline CDR1 reads MGHDK; CDR2 reads SYGVNS. Trimming shortened V by 3 bases and J by 6 bases, and 15 bases separated the two germline ends.

V is TRBV7-8 and J is TRBJ1-1; D is perhaps TRBD1 (5 bases). V was clipped by 1 base and J by 8 bases, with 11 bases between them. CDR1 is SGHVS, CDR2 FQNEAQ, per germline. The CDR3 spans 13 residues. CDR3 bases: TGTGCCAGCAGCTTAGGGGGCACTGGGGAAGCTTTCTTT. It translates to CASSLGGTGEAFF.

The chain joins TRBV18 to TRBJ1-6; D not resolved. This CDR3 has 14 amino acids. Trimming removed 2 bases from V and 7 bases from J, with 9 bases in between. Germline lookup yields CDR1 KGHSH and CDR2 LQKENI. CDR3 sequence: CASSPAERNSPLHF. The DNA of the CDR3 is TGTGCCAGCTCACCAGCCGAGCGGAATTCACCCCTCCACTTT. Looking up the rest from reference TRBV18 and TRBJ1-6 gives the full variable domain: NAGVMQNPRHLVRRRGQEARLRCSPMKGHSHVYWYRQLPEEGLKFMVYLQKENIIDESGMPKERFSAEFPKEGPSILRIQQVVRGDSAAYFCASSPAERNSPLHFGNGTRLTVT.

The rearrangement joins TRBV3-1 (or the pseudogene TRBV3-2) to TRBJ2-7; no clear D gene. This CDR3 comprises 14 residues. CDR1 is LGHDT and CDR2 is YNNKEL in the germline V gene (reference sequence). Trimming left V 4 bases short and J 2 bases short, with 12 bases between. The CDR3 protein is CASSRRAFPYEQYF. The CDR3 region has the DNA TGTGCCAGCAGCCGCCGGGCCTTCCCCTACGAGCAGTACTTC.

This clone has more than one count but fewer than ten. V is TRBV19 and J is TRBJ1-2; D is perhaps TRBD1 (5 bases). Trimming cost V 5 bases and J 4 bases, with 8 bases left between them. This CDR3 contains 12 residues. The V gene's germline CDR1 is LNHDA and CDR2 SQIVND (reference sequence). CDR3 bases: TGTGCCAGTAGTGGCCAGGGCTATGGCTACACCTTC. Translation: CASSGQGYGYTF.

CDR3 protein: CASSEYRGSYGYTF. CDR3 nucleotides: TGTGCCAGCAGTGAATACAGGGGGTCCTATGGCTACACCTTC. The V gene is TRBV6-1, the J gene TRBJ1-2; 8 nucleotides line up with TRBD1. Germline V gene sequence: CDR1 MNHNS, CDR2 SASEGT. J gave up 4 bases and V 2 bases, and 3 bases lay outside the gene matches. CDR3 length equals 14 residues.

This chain joins TRBV7-9 and TRBJ2-2, with TRBD1 matching over 10 bases. The CDR3 totals 18 residues. Looked up from germline, CDR1 is SEHNR and CDR2 is FQNEAQ (reference sequence). The V gene end was trimmed by 4 bases and the J gene end by 0 bases; junction bases not matched to a gene: 8. This chain's CDR3 is CASSSQTGGLANTGELFF. The DNA for the CDR3 is TGTGCCAGCAGCTCTCAGACAGGGGGCCTAGCGAACACCGGGGAGCTGTTTTTT.

The J gene is TRBJ1-1, the V gene TRBV2; D may be TRBD1 (5 bases). Per the germline V gene, CDR1 is SNHLY and CDR2 is FYNNEI. CDR3 length: 12 amino acids. Trimming removed 5 bases from V and 5 bases from J, with 9 bases in between. This CDR3 reads CASSSEGTEAFF. The CDR3 DNA reads TGTGCCAGCAGTTCCGAGGGGACTGAAGCTTTCTTT.

The rearrangement joins TRBV4-1 to TRBJ2-3, with 7 nucleotides matching TRBD1. V was pared by 2 bases and J by 1 base, with 6 bases of the junction left unmatched. Per the germline V gene, CDR1 is MGHRA and CDR2 is YSYEKL. There are 16 residues in the CDR3. CDR3 nucleotides: TGCGCCAGCAGCCAAATGAGTACAGGGGGCACAGATACGCAGTATTTT. Its translation: CASSQMSTGGTDTQYF.

This chain uses TRBV6-1 with TRBJ2-3; a weak D match, TRBD1 (6 bases). Between the trimmed V and J ends, which lost 3 bases and 3 bases, there was a span of 13 bases. Looked up from germline, CDR1 is MNHNS and CDR2 is SASEGT. There are 15 residues in the CDR3. The CDR3 protein is CASSERRGPTDTQYF. The CDR3, as DNA: TGTGCCAGCAGTGAGCGCAGGGGCCCGACAGATACGCAGTATTTT.

This clone showed up just once. This sequence joins TRBV28 and TRBJ2-4, with a weak D call TRBD1 (6 bases). The CDR3 loop spans 13 amino acids. Germline CDR1 is MDHEN and CDR2 is SYDVKM. Trimming cost V 1 base and J 9 bases, with 10 bases left between them. CDR3 sequence: CASSLSGVAIQYF. The CDR3 coding sequence is TGTGCCAGCAGTTTATCAGGGGTAGCCATTCAGTACTTC.

The chain has TRBV9 and TRBJ2-5; a weak D match, TRBD2 (6 bases). Germline CDR1 reads SGDLS; CDR2 reads YYNGEE. The CDR3 has 15 amino acids. Trimming took off 3 bases at V and 4 bases at J, with 16 bases between the two ends. This CDR3 reads CASSDDGRRLETQYF. The CDR3 bases are TGTGCCAGCAGCGACGACGGGAGACGATTAGAGACCCAGTACTTC.